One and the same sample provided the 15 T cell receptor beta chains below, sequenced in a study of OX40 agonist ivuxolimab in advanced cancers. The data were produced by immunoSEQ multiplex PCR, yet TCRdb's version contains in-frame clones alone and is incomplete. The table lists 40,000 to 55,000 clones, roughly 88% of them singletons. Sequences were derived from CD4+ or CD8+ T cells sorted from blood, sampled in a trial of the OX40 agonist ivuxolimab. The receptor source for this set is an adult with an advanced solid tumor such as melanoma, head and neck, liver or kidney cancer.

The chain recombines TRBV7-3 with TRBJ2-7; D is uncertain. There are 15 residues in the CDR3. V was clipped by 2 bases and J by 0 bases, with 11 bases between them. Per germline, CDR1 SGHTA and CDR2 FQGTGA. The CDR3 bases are TGTGCCAGCAGCTTAGGTCAAGTTAGCTCCTACGAGCAGTACTTC. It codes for CASSLGQVSSYEQYF. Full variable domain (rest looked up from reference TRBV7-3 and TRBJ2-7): GAGVSQTPSNKVTEKGKYVELRCDPISGHTALYWYRQSLGQGPEFLIYFQGTGAADDSGLPNDRFFAVRPEGSVSTLKIQRTERGDSAVYLCASSLGQVSSYEQYFGPGTRLTVT.

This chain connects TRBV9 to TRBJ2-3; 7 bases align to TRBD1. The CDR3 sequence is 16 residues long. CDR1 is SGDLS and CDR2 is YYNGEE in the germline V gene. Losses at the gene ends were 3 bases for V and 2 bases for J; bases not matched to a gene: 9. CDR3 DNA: TGTGCCAGCAGCGGGGGACAGAAAGCCTACACAGATACGCAGTATTTT. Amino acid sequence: CASSGGQKAYTDTQYF.

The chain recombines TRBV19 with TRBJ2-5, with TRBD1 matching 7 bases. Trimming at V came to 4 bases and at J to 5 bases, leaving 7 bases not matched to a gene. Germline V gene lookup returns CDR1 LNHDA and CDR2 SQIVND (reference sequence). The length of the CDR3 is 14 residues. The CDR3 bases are TGTGCCAGTAGTACCCCGGGACAGTACGAGACCCAGTACTTC. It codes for CASSTPGQYETQYF.

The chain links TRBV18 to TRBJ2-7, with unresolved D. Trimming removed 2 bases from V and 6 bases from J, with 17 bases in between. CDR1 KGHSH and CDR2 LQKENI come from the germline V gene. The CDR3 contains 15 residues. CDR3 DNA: TGTGCCAGCTCACCAATTCCGGTAGGATCGGTCGAGCAGTACTTC. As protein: CASSPIPVGSVEQYF.

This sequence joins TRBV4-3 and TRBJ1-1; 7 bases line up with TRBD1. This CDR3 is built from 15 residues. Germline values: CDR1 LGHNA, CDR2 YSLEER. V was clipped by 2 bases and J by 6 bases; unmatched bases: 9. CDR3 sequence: CASSQTYRGNAEAFF. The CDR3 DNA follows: TGCGCCAGCAGCCAAACCTACAGGGGAAACGCTGAAGCTTTCTTT.

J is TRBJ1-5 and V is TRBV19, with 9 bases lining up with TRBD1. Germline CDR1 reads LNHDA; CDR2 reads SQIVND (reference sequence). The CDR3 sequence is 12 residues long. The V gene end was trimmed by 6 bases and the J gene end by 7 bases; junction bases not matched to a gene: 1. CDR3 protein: CASRDRGQPQHF. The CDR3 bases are TGTGCCAGTAGGGACAGGGGCCAGCCCCAGCATTTT.

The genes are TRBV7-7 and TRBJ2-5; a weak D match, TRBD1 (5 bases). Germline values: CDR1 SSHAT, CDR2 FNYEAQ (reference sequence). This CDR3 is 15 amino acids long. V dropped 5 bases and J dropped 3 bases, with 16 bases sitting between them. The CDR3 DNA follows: TGTGCCAGCAGCCTCCCTAGTTCAGGGAAAGAGACCCAGTACTTC. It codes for CASSLPSSGKETQYF. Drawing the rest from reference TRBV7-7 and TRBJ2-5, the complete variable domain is GAGVSQSPRYKVTKRGQDVTLRCDPISSHATLYWYQQALGQGPEFLTYFNYEAQPDKSGLPSDRFSAERPEGSISTLTIQRTEQRDSAMYRCASSLPSSGKETQYFGPGTRLLVL.

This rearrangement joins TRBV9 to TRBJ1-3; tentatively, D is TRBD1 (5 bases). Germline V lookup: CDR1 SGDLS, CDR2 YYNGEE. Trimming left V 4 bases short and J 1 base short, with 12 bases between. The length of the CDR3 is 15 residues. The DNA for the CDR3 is TGTGCCAGCAGCCCGGGGGGGGGTTCTGGAAACACCATATATTTT. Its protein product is CASSPGGGSGNTIYF.

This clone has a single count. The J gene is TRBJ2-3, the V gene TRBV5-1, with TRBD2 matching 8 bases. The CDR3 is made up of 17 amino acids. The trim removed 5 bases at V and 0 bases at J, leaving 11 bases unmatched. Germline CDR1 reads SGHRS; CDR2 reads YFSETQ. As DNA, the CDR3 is TGCGCCAGCAGGGACCTCTCAGCGGGGGAAAGCACAGATACGCAGTATTTT. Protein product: CASRDLSAGESTDTQYF.

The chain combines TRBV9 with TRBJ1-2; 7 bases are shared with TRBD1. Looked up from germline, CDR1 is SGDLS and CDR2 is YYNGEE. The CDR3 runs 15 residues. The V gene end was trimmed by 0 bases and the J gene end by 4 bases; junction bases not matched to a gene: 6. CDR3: CASSVETGFGYGYTF. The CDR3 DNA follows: TGTGCCAGCAGCGTAGAGACAGGGTTTGGCTATGGCTACACCTTC.

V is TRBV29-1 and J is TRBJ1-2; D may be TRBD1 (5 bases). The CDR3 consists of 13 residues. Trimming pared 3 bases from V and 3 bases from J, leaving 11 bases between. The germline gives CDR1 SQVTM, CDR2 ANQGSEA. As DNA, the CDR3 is TGCAGCGTTGAGAAGACAGCCCACTATGGCTACACCTTC. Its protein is CSVEKTAHYGYTF.

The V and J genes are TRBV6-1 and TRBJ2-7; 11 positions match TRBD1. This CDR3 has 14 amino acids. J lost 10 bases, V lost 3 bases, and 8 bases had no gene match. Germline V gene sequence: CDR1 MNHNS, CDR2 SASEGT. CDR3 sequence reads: CASSDSDRGRVQYF. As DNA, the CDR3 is TGTGCCAGCAGTGATTCGGACAGGGGGCGAGTTCAGTACTTC.

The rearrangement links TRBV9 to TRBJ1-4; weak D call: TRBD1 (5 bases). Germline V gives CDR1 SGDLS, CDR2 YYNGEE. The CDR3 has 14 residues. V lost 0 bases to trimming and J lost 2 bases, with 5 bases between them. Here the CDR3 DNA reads TGTGCCAGCAGCGTAGCAGGGACTAATGAAAAACTGTTTTTT. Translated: CASSVAGTNEKLFF.

CDR3 protein: CASSESRSAGELFF. The CDR3 DNA reads TGTGCCAGCAGCGAGAGCCGATCAGCCGGGGAGCTGTTTTTT. The chain joins TRBV9 to TRBJ2-2, with D unclear. V lost 3 bases to trimming and J lost 6 bases, with 12 bases between them. The length of the CDR3 is 14 residues. Per the germline V gene, CDR1 is SGDLS and CDR2 is YYNGEE.

This chain's CDR3 is CASVLVNEQFF. The CDR3 DNA reads as TGCGCCAGTGTTCTGGTAAATGAGCAGTTCTTC. The chain is built from TRBV10-2 and TRBJ2-1; D call uncertain. This CDR3 contains 11 residues. Germline loops: CDR1 WSHSY, CDR2 SAAADI. V was clipped by 9 bases and J by 7 bases, with 10 bases between them.